This T cell receptor (beta chain) was recovered during a study of blood T cell repertoires in COVID-19. In the study overall: Samples taken during acute and convalescent COVID-19 were collected in the United States, Italy and Spain. From T cells, B-cell-depleted T cells, or PBMCs came the material, which was cDNA or gDNA.

As handled by the study authors: From reference gene primer amplification, estimates of nucleated cell counts were derived. Only in-frame clones appear in the TCRdb table, and some are missing; sequencing was by immunoSEQ multiplex PCR. The DNA was the basis for D and trimming; V, J and clone size are from that table. The table includes fewer than 300,000 clones, around 90% detected once. The CDR3 sequence is 16 residues long. Per germline, CDR1 LNHDA and CDR2 SQIVND (reference sequence). V gave up 3 bases and J gave up 7 bases; unmatched junction bases: 10. Sequenced input: peripheral blood. The origin of this receptor is a young man with active or convalescent COVID-19. The V and J genes are TRBV19 and TRBJ2-1, with TRBD2 matching 9 bases. The CDR3 protein is CASSILPSGAGNEQFF. The CDR3, as DNA: TGTGCCAGTAGTATTTTGCCTAGCGGGGCGGGGAATGAGCAGTTCTTC.